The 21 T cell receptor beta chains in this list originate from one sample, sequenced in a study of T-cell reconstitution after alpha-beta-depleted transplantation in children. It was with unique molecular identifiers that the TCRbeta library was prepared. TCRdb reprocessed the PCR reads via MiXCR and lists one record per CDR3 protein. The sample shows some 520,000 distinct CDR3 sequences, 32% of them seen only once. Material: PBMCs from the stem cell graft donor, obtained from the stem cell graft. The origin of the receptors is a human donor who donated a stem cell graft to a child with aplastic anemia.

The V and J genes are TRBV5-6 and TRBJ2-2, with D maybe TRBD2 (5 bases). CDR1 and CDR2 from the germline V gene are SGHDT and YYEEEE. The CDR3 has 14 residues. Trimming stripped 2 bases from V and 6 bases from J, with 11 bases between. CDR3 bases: TGTGCCAGCAGCTTCGGACTCGGAGCCGGGGAGCTGTTTTTT. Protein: CASSFGLGAGELFF.

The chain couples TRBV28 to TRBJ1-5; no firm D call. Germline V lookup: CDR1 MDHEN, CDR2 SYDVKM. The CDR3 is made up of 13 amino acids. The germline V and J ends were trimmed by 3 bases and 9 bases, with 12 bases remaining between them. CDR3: CASSFHGTGPQHF. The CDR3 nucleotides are TGTGCCAGCAGTTTCCACGGAACTGGGCCCCAGCATTTT.

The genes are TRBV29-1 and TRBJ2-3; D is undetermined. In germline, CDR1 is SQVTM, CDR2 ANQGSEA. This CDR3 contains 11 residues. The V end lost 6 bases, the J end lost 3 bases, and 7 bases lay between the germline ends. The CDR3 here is CSVIGTDTQYF. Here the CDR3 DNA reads TGCAGCGTAATTGGGACAGATACGCAGTATTTT.

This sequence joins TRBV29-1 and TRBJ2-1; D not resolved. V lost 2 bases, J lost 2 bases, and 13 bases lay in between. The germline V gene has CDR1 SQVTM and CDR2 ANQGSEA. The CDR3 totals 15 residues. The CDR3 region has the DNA TGCAGCGTTGAAACGCGCGCTTGGGCCTACAATGAGCAGTTCTTC. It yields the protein CSVETRAWAYNEQFF.

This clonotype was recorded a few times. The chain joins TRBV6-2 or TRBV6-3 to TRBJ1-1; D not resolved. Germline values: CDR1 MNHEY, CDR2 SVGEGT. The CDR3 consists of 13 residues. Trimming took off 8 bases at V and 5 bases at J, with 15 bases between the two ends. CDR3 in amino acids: CASLIPMGTEAFF. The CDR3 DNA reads TGTGCCAGCCTTATCCCAATGGGTACTGAAGCTTTCTTT.

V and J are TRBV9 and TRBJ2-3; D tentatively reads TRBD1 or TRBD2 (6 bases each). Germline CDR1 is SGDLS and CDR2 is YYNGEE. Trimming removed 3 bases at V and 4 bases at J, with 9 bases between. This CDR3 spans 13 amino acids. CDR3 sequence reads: CASSEGGSDTQYF. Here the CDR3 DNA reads TGTGCCAGCAGCGAGGGGGGCTCAGATACGCAGTATTTT.

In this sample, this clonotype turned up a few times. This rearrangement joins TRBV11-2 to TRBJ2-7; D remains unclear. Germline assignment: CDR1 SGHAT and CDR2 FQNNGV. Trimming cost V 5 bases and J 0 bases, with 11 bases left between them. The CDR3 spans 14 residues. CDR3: CASSLSRSSYEQYV. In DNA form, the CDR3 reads TGTGCCAGCAGCCTCTCTAGGAGCTCCTACGAGCAGTACGTC.

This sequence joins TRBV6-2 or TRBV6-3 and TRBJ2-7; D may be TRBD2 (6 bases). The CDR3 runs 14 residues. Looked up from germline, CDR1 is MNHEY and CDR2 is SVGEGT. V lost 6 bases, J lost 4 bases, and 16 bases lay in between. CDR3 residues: CASSNRLEYYEQYV. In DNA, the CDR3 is TGTGCCAGCAGCAACAGACTAGAGTATTACGAGCAGTACGTC.

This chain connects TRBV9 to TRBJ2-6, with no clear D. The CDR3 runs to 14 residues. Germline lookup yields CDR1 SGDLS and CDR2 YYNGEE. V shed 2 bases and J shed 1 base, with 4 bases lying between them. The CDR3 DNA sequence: TGTGCCAGCAGCGTCTGGTCTGGGGCCAACGTCCTGACTTTC. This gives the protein CASSVWSGANVLTF.

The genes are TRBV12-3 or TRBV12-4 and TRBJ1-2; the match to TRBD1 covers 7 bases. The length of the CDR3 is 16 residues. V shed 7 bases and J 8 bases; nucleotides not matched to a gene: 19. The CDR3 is CASTLLDREGSVGYTF. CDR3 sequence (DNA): TGTGCCAGCACCCTACTAGACAGGGAGGGTTCGGTCGGCTACACCTTC.

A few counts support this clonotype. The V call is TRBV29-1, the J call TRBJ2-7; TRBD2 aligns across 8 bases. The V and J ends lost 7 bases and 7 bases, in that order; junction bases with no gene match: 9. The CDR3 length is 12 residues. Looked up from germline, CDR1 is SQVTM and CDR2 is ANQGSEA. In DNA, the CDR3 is TGCAGCGCCCAAGGACTAGCAATGGAGCAGTACTTC. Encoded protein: CSAQGLAMEQYF.

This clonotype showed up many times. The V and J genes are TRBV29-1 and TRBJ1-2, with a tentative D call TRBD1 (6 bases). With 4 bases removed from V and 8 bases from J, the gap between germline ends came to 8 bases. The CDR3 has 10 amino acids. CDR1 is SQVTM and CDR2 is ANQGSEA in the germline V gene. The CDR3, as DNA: TGCAGCGTTGGGACAGACGGCTACACCTTC. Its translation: CSVGTDGYTF.

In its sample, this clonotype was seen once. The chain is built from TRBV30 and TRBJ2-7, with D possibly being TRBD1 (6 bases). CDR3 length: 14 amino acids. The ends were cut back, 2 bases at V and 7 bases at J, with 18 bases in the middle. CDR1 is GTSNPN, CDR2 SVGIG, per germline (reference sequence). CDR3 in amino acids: CAWSMDSRPFEQYF. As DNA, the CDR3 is TGTGCCTGGAGTATGGACAGCCGACCCTTTGAGCAGTACTTC.

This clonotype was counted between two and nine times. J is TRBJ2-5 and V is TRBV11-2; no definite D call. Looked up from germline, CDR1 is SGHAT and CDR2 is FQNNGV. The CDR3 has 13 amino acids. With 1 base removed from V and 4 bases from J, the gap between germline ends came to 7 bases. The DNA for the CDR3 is TGTGCCAGCAGCTTAGGGGATACAGAGACCCAGTACTTC. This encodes CASSLGDTETQYF. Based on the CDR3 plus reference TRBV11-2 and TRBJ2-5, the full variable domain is EAGVAQSPRYKIIEKRQSVAFWCNPISGHATLYWYQQILGQGPKLLIQFQNNGVVDDSQLPKDRFSAERLKGVDSTLKIQPAKLEDSAVYLCASSLGDTETQYFGPGTRLLVL.

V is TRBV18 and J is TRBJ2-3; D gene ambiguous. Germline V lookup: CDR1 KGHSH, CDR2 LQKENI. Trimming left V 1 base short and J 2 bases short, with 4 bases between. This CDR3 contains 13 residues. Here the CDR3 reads CASSPLDTDTQYF. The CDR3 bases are TGTGCCAGCTCACCACTTGACACAGATACGCAGTATTTT.

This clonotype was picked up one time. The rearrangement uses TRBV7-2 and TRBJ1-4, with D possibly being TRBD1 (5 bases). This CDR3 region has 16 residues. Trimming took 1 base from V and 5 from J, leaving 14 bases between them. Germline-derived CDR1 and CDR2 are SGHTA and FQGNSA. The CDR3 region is CASSLVRDGGNEKLFF. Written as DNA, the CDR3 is TGTGCCAGCAGCTTAGTTCGGGATGGGGGGAATGAAAAACTGTTTTTT. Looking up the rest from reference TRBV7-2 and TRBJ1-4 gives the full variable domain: GAGVSQSPSNKVTEKGKDVELRCDPISGHTALYWYRQSLGQGLEFLIYFQGNSAPDKSGLPSDRFSAERTGGSVSTLTIQRTQQEDSAVYLCASSLVRDGGNEKLFFGSGTQLSVL.

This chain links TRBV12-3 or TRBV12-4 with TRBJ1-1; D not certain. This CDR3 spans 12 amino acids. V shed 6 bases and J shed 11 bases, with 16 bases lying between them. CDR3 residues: CASRDLPGRAFF. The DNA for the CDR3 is TGTGCCAGCAGAGACTTACCCGGACGGGCTTTCTTT.

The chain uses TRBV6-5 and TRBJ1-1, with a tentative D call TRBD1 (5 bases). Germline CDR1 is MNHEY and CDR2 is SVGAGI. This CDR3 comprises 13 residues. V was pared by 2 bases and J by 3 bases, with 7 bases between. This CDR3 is CASSYRGDTEAFF. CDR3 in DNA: TGTGCCAGCAGTTACAGAGGGGACACTGAAGCTTTCTTT.

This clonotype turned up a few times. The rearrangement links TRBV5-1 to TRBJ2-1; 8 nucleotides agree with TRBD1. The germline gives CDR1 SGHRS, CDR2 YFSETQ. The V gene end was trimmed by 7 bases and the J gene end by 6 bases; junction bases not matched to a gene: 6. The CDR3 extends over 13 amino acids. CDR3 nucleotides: TGCGCCAGCGCGGACAGGGCGTTCAATGAGCAGTTCTTC. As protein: CASADRAFNEQFF.

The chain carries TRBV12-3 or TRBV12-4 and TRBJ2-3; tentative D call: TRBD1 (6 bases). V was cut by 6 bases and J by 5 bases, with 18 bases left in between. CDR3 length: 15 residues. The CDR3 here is CASRPQGKDGDTQYF. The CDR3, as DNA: TGTGCCAGCAGACCTCAGGGGAAAGACGGAGATACGCAGTATTTT.

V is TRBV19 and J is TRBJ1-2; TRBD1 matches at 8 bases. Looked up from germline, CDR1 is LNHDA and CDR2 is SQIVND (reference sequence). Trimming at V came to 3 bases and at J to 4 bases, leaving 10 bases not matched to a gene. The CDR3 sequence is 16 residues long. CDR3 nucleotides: TGTGCCAGTAGTATGGGGAGGACAGGGACGACCTATGGCTACACCTTC. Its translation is CASSMGRTGTTYGYTF.